This T cell receptor (beta chain) was retrieved from a study of shared clonotypes between healthy human individuals. The wider study: Sampling drew on donors who were two women and a few men aged 18 to 49. General study points: Naive CD4 clonotype sharing across several donors was 5% to 6%.

About this clone: Its antigen is not known.

Sorted-subset replicate PCRs used around 200 ng of genomic DNA. This amount corresponded to about 30,000 T cell genomes. Sequenced by immunoSEQ multiplex PCR; TCRdb stores in-frame clones only, minus some. The sample gives about 2.3 million clones, more than 85% of which show up once; 0.39% is in the top ten. The CDR3 is made up of 13 amino acids. The germline CDR1 and CDR2 sequences are MDHEN and SYDVKM. V lost 4 bases to trimming and J lost 0 bases, with 7 bases between them. CD4+ cells were split into CD45RA+ naive and CD45RA-negative memory subsets. This receptor was obtained from a man younger than 30 in good health. Some clones in this sample may be carry-over from other donors' samples. The chain joins TRBV28 to TRBJ2-7; D not certain. Specimen: naive CD4+ T cells from PBMCs. The sample's subset: CD45RA+ positively selected. The CDR3 sequence is CASSSTVSYEQYF. Here the CDR3 DNA reads TGTGCCAGCAGTTCAACAGTCTCCTACGAGCAGTACTTC. Combining the CDR3 with reference TRBV28 and TRBJ2-7 gives the whole variable domain DVKVTQSSRYLVKRTGEKVFLECVQDMDHENMFWYRQDPGLGLRLIYFSYDVKMKEKGDIPEGYSVSREKKERFSLILESASTNQTSMYLCASSSTVSYEQYFGPGTRLTVT.